The rows below give T cell receptor beta chains drawn from one sample of a study of blood T cell repertoires in COVID-19. The method was immunoSEQ multiplex PCR; TCRdb's version includes in-frame clones alone and lacks a portion of them. The data hold some 210,000 clones, with roughly 86% observed a single time. Sequenced sample: peripheral blood. The receptors originated from a woman aged 50 to 65 with active or convalescent COVID-19. Each CDR3 is given with its conserved first and last residue. A D gene is named only where the DNA matches it firmly. Rows give clone size only sometimes, using once, few, many, or a class for an expanded clone.

V	size	D	J	DNA	CDR3
TRBV2	.	.	TRBJ1-6	TGTGCCAGCAGTGACGCAGGGCGTAATTCACCCCTCCACTTT	CASSDAGRNSPLHF
TRBV5-1	.	.	TRBJ1-6	TGCGCCAGCAGCTTGGCCGTGGGGAGGGGTAGCTCCTATAATTCACCCCTCCACTTT	CASSLAVGRGSSYNSPLHF
TRBV5-1	.	TRBD2	TRBJ2-5	TGCGCCAGCAGCCCGACTAGCGGGGGGGCCGGGGAGACCCAGTACTTC	CASSPTSGGAGETQYF
TRBV28	.	.	TRBJ1-3	TGTGCCAGCAGCATTCCCGGACAGTACTCTGGAAACACCATATATTTT	CASSIPGQYSGNTIYF
TRBV30	.	TRBD2	TRBJ2-3	TGTGCCGGATTGGGCGGGACTAAAACGCAGTATTTT	CAGLGGTKTQYF
TRBV20-1	.	.	TRBJ1-5	TGCAGTGCTAGTAGGCAGGGTGGCAATCAGCCCCAGCATTTT	CSASRQGGNQPQHF
TRBV5-1	.	TRBD2	TRBJ2-2	TGCGCCAGCAGCCCCCGACTAGCGGGAGAAGGGGAGCTGTTTTTT	CASSPRLAGEGELFF
TRBV5-6	.	.	TRBJ1-4	TGTGCCAGCAGCTTGGGGCGGGTAAATGAAAAACTGTTTTTT	CASSLGRVNEKLFF
TRBV28	.	TRBD2	TRBJ2-7	TGTGCCAGCAGTTTTTTGGCTAGCGGTGAGCAGTACTTC	CASSFLASGEQYF
TRBV11-2	.	TRBD1	TRBJ1-1	TGTGCCAGCAGCCGCTATACAGGGGGTGAAGCTTTCTTT	CASSRYTGGEAFF
TRBV28	.	.	TRBJ1-2	TGTGCCAGCAGTTTACGGGGGTATGGCTACACCTTC	CASSLRGYGYTF
TRBV7-3	.	.	TRBJ2-2	TGTGCCAGCAGCTTACAGACAGGCTCTAACACCGGGGAGCTGTTTTTT	CASSLQTGSNTGELFF
TRBV5-1	.	TRBD1	TRBJ2-5	TGCGCCAGCAACAGGGGGGCCCAAGAGACCCAGTACTTC	CASNRGAQETQYF
TRBV19	.	.	TRBJ1-2	TGTGCCAGTAGTATCGTAGGGGTGAATGGCTACACCTTC	CASSIVGVNGYTF
TRBV6-6	.	TRBD2	TRBJ2-1	TGTGCCAGCAGTCCCGACCCACTGAGACTAGCGGGAGAGAGAGGGTTGCGGTTCTTC	CASSPDPLRLAGERGLRFF
TRBV12-3/TRBV12-4	.	.	TRBJ1-1	TGTGCCAGCAGTCTACAGGCGAACACTGAAGCTTTCTTT	CASSLQANTEAFF
TRBV5-1	.	.	TRBJ1-1	TGCGCCAGCAGCTCACAGGTGGGGAACACTGAAGCTTTCTTT	CASSSQVGNTEAFF
TRBV6-5	.	TRBD1	TRBJ1-3	TGTGCCAGCAAAGCCGACAGGGCCTCTGGAAACACCATATATTTT	CASKADRASGNTIYF
TRBV3-1/TRBV3-2	.	TRBD2	TRBJ2-5	TGTGCCAGCAGCCAACCGCCCCCCTCGGGGGGGGGATGGGAGACCCAGTACTTC	CASSQPPPSGGGWETQYF
TRBV19	few	.	TRBJ2-2	TGTGCCAGTAGTATACTCGGCAGCGCGAACACCGGGGAGCTGTTTTTT	CASSILGSANTGELFF
TRBV28	.	TRBD1	TRBJ1-2	TGTGCCAGCAGTTTCAGAAGGTGGACAGGGGGCGAGGATGTCTATGGCTACACCTTC	CASSFRRWTGGEDVYGYTF
TRBV6-5	.	TRBD2	TRBJ2-3	TGTGCCAGCACCCTAGCGGGAGGAACAGATACGCAGTATTTT	CASTLAGGTDTQYF
TRBV28	.	.	TRBJ1-2	TGTGCCAGCAGTCTGACAGAATATGGCTACACCTTC	CASSLTEYGYTF
TRBV6-5	.	TRBD1	TRBJ1-6	TGTGCCAGCAGACCCGCCACAGGGGCAGGCTCACCCCTCCACTTT	CASRPATGAGSPLHF
TRBV5-4	.	TRBD1	TRBJ1-4	TGTGCCAGCAGCCAGGGACAGGGGCGTGGGACTAATGAAAAACTGTTTTTT	CASSQGQGRGTNEKLFF
TRBV28	.	.	TRBJ1-2	TGTGCCAGCAGTTTAAGTATTGTACAGGGTGGAGGCTACACCTTC	CASSLSIVQGGGYTF
TRBV2	.	.	TRBJ1-4	TGTGCCGGAAGGGGGGGTGAAAAACTGTTTTTT	CAGRGGEKLFF
TRBV3-1/TRBV3-2	.	TRBD1	TRBJ1-1	TGTGCCAGCAGCCATGGGACAGACACTGAAGCTTTCTTT	CASSHGTDTEAFF
TRBV3-1/TRBV3-2	.	.	TRBJ1-2	TGTGCCAGCAGCCAAGAGACAGGCCGAGGCGGCTACACCTTC	CASSQETGRGGYTF
TRBV28	once	TRBD1	TRBJ1-4	TGTGCCAGCAGTTTCCTTCGACAGGGGGGGAGTGAAAAACTGTTTTTT	CASSFLRQGGSEKLFF
TRBV19	.	.	TRBJ2-7	TGTGCCAGTAGTATTCTAGTCGAAGGTTCCTACGAGCAGTACTTC	CASSILVEGSYEQYF
TRBV6-6	.	.	TRBJ2-7	TGTGCCAGCAGTTACTTCGAGGGGGGGTACGAGCAGTACTTC	CASSYFEGGYEQYF
TRBV5-5	.	.	TRBJ1-6	TGTGCCAGCAGCTTGGGTTCAGTGAATAATTCACCCCTCCACTTT	CASSLGSVNNSPLHF
TRBV21-1	.	.	TRBJ2-7	TGTGCCAGCAGCAAGACGGGGGACAGGGGCCGATCCGGGTACTTC	CASSKTGDRGRSGYF
TRBV4-1	.	.	TRBJ1-4	TGCGCCAGCAGCCAAGGTGAGGGAGGTGAAAAACTGTTTTTT	CASSQGEGGEKLFF
TRBV5-6	once	TRBD1	TRBJ1-2	TGTGCCAGCAGACGAGGGGGGACAGCTATTAGCTATGGCTACACCTTC	CASRRGGTAISYGYTF
TRBV9	.	.	TRBJ2-1	TGTGCCAGCAGCGTAGCGGGAGACAGGGATTACAATGAGCAGTTCTTC	CASSVAGDRDYNEQFF
TRBV6-5	.	.	TRBJ1-1	TGTGCCAGCGGAACAGGGTTGGACACTGAAGCTTTCTTT	CASGTGLDTEAFF
TRBV4-1	.	TRBD1	TRBJ1-2	TGCGCCAGCAGCCAAGCACCCAGACAGGGCCAAAGGGCTGGCTACACCTTC	CASSQAPRQGQRAGYTF
TRBV27	.	TRBD1	TRBJ1-2	TGTGCCAGCAGTTTCCAGGGACAGGGATTTGGCTACACCTTC	CASSFQGQGFGYTF
TRBV5-6	once	.	TRBJ1-1	TGTGCCAGCAGCTTTACAGGGATTCACACTGAAGCTTTCTTT	CASSFTGIHTEAFF
TRBV6-6	.	TRBD2	TRBJ2-7	TGTGCCAGCAGTTACTCCGGCGGGAGCTCCTACGAGCAGTACTTC	CASSYSGGSSYEQYF
TRBV28	.	.	TRBJ1-6	TGTGCCAGCTACTTACAGGGTAATAATTCACCCCTCCACTTT	CASYLQGNNSPLHF
TRBV5-1	.	.	TRBJ2-1	TGCGCCAGCGGGCCTTACAGCCGCTATGAGCAGTTCTTC	CASGPYSRYEQFF
TRBV10-3	.	.	TRBJ2-1	TGTGCCATCAGTGGGAGATCTGGAGAGCAGTTCTTC	CAISGRSGEQFF